What follows describes a single T cell receptor (beta chain). This sample is drawn from a study of ipilimumab plus nivolumab after autologous stem cell transplantation. The protocol was immunoSEQ multiplex PCR, while the TCRdb copy is restricted to in-frame clones and leaves out a portion. The repertoire has about 22,000 clones, 77% of them found once; the top ten carry around a fifth. V shed 0 bases and J shed 5 bases, with 14 bases lying between them. The CDR3 runs 15 residues. In germline, CDR1 is SEHNR, CDR2 FQNEAQ (reference sequence). Sample: PBMCs, taken in a trial of ipilimumab plus nivolumab as post-transplant consolidation. This rearrangement joins TRBV7-9 to TRBJ2-7; D perhaps matches TRBD2 (5 bases). The TCR comes from a male donor with diffuse large B-cell lymphoma. The CDR3 reads CASSLADGGPNEQYF. DNA for the CDR3: TGTGCCAGCAGCTTAGCGGATGGAGGCCCCAACGAGCAGTACTTC.